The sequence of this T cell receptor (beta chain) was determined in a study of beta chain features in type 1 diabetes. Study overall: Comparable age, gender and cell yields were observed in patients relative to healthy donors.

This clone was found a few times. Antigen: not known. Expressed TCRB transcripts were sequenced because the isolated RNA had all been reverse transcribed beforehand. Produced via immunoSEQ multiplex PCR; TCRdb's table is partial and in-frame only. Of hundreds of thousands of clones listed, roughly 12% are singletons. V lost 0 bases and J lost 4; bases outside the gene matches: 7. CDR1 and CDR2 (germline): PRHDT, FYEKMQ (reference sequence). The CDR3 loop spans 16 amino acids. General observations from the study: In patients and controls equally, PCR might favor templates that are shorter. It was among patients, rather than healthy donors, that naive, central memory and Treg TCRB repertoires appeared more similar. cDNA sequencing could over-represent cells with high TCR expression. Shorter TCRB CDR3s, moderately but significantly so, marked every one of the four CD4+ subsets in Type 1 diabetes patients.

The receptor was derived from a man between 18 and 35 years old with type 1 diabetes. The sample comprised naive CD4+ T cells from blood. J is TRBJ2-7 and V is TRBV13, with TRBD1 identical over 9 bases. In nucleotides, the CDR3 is TGTGCCAGCAGCTTAGGCAAGGGGACAGGGTCGTACGAGCAGTACTTC. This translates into CASSLGKGTGSYEQYF. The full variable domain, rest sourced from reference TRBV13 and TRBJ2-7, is AAGVIQSPRHLIKEKRETATLKCYPIPRHDTVYWYQQGPGQDPQFLISFYEKMQSDKGSIPDRFSAQQFSDYHSELNMSSLELGDSALYFCASSLGKGTGSYEQYFGPGTRLTVT.